This T cell receptor (beta chain) was found in a study of blood T cell repertoires in COVID-19. Clones were read by immunoSEQ multiplex PCR, and TCRdb kept only the in-frame ones, dropping some. In the table there are 140,000 to 150,000 clones, roughly 78% of which are singletons. Those enrolled, adults aged roughly 18 to 95 years, came from some 25 US areas. CDR3 size: 13 residues. In germline, CDR1 is SGHRS, CDR2 YFSETQ. V was trimmed by 2 bases and J by 2 bases, leaving 7 bases between them. The receptor comes from a woman in her fifties or sixties who had recovered from COVID-19. This chain joins TRBV5-1 and TRBJ1-2, with D hard to call. What was sequenced was PBMCs or T cells enriched from blood (not recorded which). CDR3 sequence: CASSFRENYGYTF. The CDR3, as DNA: TGCGCCAGCAGCTTTCGGGAAAACTATGGCTACACCTTC.